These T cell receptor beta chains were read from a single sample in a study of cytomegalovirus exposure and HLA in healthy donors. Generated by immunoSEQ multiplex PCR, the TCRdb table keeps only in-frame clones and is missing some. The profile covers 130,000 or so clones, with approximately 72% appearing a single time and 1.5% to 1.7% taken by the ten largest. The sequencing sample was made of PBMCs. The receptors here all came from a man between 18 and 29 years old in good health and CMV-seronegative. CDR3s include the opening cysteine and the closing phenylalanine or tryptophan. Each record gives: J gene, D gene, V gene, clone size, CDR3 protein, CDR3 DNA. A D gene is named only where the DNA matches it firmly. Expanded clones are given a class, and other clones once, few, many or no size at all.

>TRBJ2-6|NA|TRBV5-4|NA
CASSSQGSGANVLTF
TGTGCCAGCAGTTCACAGGGCTCTGGGGCCAACGTCCTGACTTTC
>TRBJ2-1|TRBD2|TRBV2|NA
CASRGDYTYNEQFF
TGTGCCAGCAGGGGGGACTATACCTACAATGAGCAGTTCTTC
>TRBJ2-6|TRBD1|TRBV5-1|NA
CASSFSSGGGGANVLTF
TGCGCCAGCAGCTTCTCTTCAGGGGGCGGTGGGGCCAACGTCCTGACTTTC
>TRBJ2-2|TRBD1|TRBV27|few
CASQQGAPGELFF
TGTGCCAGCCAGCAGGGGGCTCCCGGGGAGCTGTTTTTT
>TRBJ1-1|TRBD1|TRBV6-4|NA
CASSDDRGQEAFF
TGTGCCAGCAGTGATGACAGGGGGCAAGAAGCTTTCTTT
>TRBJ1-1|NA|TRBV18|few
CASSPGQNTEAFF
TGTGCCAGCTCACCAGGGCAGAACACTGAAGCTTTCTTT
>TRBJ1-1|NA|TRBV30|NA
CAWTGAMNTEAFF
TGTGCCTGGACAGGGGCCATGAACACTGAAGCTTTCTTT
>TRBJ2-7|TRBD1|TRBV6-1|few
CASSARDRIHEQYF
TGTGCCAGCAGTGCCCGGGACAGGATCCACGAGCAGTACTTC
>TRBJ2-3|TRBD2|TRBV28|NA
CASSLDSGGAGDTQYF
TGTGCCAGCAGTTTAGATAGCGGGGGGGCTGGAGATACGCAGTATTTT
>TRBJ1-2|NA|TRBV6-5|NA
CASSPISQGRYGYTF
TGTGCCAGCAGCCCCATTTCACAGGGAAGGTATGGCTACACCTTC
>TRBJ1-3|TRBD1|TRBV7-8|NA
CASSPRTGSGNTIYF
TGTGCCAGCAGCCCTAGGACAGGGTCTGGAAACACCATATATTTT
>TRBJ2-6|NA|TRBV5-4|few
CASSLGGGGGPGANVLTF
TGTGCCAGCAGCTTAGGGGGGGGAGGCGGCCCGGGGGCCAACGTCCTGACTTTC
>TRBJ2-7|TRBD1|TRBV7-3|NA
CASSSSGGNEQYF
TGTGCCAGCAGCTCCTCAGGGGGTAACGAGCAGTACTTC
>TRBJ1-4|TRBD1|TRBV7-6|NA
CASSLGHDRGRLEGLFF
TGTGCCAGCAGCTTAGGCCACGACAGGGGACGACTAGAAGGACTGTTTTTT
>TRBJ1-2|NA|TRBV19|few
CASSITSGSNYGYTF
TGTGCCAGTAGTATAACTTCGGGATCTAACTATGGCTACACCTTC
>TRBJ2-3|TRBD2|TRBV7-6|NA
CASSPRLAGPVDTQYF
TGTGCCAGCAGCCCCCGGTTAGCGGGACCCGTAGATACGCAGTATTTT
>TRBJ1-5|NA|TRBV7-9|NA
CASSLHSSQPQHF
TGTGCCAGCAGCTTACACAGTAGTCAGCCCCAGCATTTT
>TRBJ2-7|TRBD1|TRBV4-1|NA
CASSQEFRQGLNEQYF
TGCGCCAGCAGCCAAGAATTCAGACAGGGTCTGAACGAGCAGTACTTC
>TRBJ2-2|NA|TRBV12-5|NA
CASALRGERTGELFF
TGTGCTAGTGCTCTCAGGGGAGAACGCACCGGGGAGCTGTTTTTT
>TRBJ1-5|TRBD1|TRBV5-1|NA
CASSLGTGGSQPQHF
TGCGCCAGCAGCTTGGGCACAGGGGGCAGTCAGCCCCAGCATTTT
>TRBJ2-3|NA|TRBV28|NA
CASSSPQGNLDTQYF
TGTGCCAGCAGCTCGCCCCAGGGTAACTTAGATACGCAGTATTTT
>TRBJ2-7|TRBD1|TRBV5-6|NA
CASNLPGTGYYEQYF
TGTGCCAGCAACTTACCCGGGACAGGGTACTACGAGCAGTACTTC
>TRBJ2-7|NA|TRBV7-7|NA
CASSPNSGTADEQYF
TGTGCCAGCAGCCCAAATTCCGGGACTGCTGACGAGCAGTACTTC
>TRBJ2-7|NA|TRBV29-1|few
CSVEIGRSYEQYF
TGCAGCGTAGAAATAGGGAGATCCTACGAGCAGTACTTC
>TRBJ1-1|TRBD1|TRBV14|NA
CASSQGSSGGRTEAFF
TGTGCCAGCAGCCAAGGTTCCTCAGGGGGAAGGACTGAAGCTTTCTTT
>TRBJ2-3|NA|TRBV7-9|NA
CASSLVLAYRTDTQYF
TGTGCCAGCAGCTTAGTTCTAGCCTATCGCACAGATACGCAGTATTTT
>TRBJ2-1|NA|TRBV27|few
CASSPGPGNEQFF
TGTGCCAGCAGCCCTGGCCCGGGCAATGAGCAGTTCTTC
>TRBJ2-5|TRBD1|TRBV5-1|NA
CASSSGQGQETQYF
TGCGCCAGCAGCTCCGGACAGGGACAAGAGACCCAGTACTTC
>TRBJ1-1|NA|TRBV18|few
CASSPLHRDIPTEAFF
TGTGCCAGCTCACCCCTCCACCGGGACATCCCCACTGAAGCTTTCTTT
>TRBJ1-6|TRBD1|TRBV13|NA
CASSSLTGGYNSPLHF
TGTGCCAGCAGCTCCCTGACAGGGGGCTATAATTCACCCCTCCACTTT
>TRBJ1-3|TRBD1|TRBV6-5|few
CASRETGSKNTIYF
TGTGCCAGCAGGGAGACAGGGAGTAAAAACACCATATATTTT
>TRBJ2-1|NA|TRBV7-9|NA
CASSLLLINEQFF
TGTGCCAGCAGCTTGCTCCTAATCAATGAGCAGTTCTTC
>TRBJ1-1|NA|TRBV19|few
CASSSLQGTEAFF
TGTGCCAGTAGTAGCCTACAGGGCACTGAAGCTTTCTTT